This T cell receptor (beta chain) was recorded in a study of spatial heterogeneity in lung cancer. For the study at large: Available PBMC from follow-up, collected a median of roughly two years after resection, underwent sequencing. Consistent detection of more beta-chain than alpha-chain sequences was observed. Overall study results and limits: Ubiquitous expanded tumor TCRs surfaced in blood more at resection than they did at follow-up.

The CDR3 has 13 amino acids. Trimming shortened V by 0 bases and J by 10 bases, and 10 bases separated the two germline ends. Germline loops: CDR1 LGHDT, CDR2 YNNKEL (reference sequence). A distinct unique molecular identifier was carried by each TCR cDNA molecule. MiXCR was run by TCRdb on the 5' RACE reads, yielding one entry per CDR3 protein. The sample holds roughly 120,000 distinct CDR3 sequences, 9% to 15% seen once. Time point in this sample: blood at routine non-recurrence follow-up after resection. TCRs were sequenced from unsorted whole RNA of tumor, nontumor lung or PBMC. Of note for this clonotype: Antigen: not known.

The input for sequencing was PBMCs, taken at follow-up. The receptor's source is a male donor with early-stage non-small cell lung cancer. This rearrangement joins TRBV3-1 to TRBJ2-1; perhaps TRBD2 as D (5 bases). The CDR3 DNA follows: TGTGCCAGCAGCCAAGAGAGGGTTGGAGAGCAGTTCTTC. Protein: CASSQERVGEQFF.